One and the same sample provided the 3 T cell receptor beta chains below, sequenced in a study of early T cells in non-severe SARS-CoV-2 infection. TCRdb reprocessed the 5' RACE reads with MiXCR, giving one entry per CDR3 protein. The sample includes about 61,000 distinct CDR3 sequences, about 12% seen only once; the top ten take approximately 1.2%. Sequences were derived from whole blood, sampled at baseline. Every receptor here comes from an adult who was a healthcare worker with PCR-confirmed SARS-CoV-2 infection or an uninfected control (not recorded which). The donor label of this sample is uncertain.

In its sample, this clonotype was seen a few times. The rearrangement joins TRBV10-3 to TRBJ2-3, with D uncertain. Per the germline V gene, CDR1 is ENHRY and CDR2 is SYGVKD. The CDR3 covers 16 residues. V shed 5 bases and J shed 5 bases, with 20 bases lying between them. The CDR3 DNA follows: TGTGCCATCAGTCTCTACGGAACCATGCAAGGAGATACGCAGTATTTT. Its translation: CAISLYGTMQGDTQYF.

The chain couples TRBV30 to TRBJ1-6; D not resolved. The CDR3 spans 15 residues. The V and J ends lost 2 bases and 0 bases respectively, with 8 bases between them. Germline CDR1 and CDR2: GTSNPN and SVGIG (reference sequence). The CDR3: CAWSSESSYNSPLHF. CDR3 bases: TGTGCCTGGAGTTCGGAGAGCTCCTATAATTCACCCCTCCACTTT.

This clonotype was detected only a few times. The V and J genes are TRBV5-6 and TRBJ2-7; 7 bases are a match to TRBD1. With V trimmed by 2 bases and J by 12 bases, 8 bases remained unmatched. CDR3 length: 12 amino acids. Germline CDR1 and CDR2: SGHDT and YYEEEE. CDR3 loop: CASSFYGQAGYV. The CDR3 DNA is TGTGCCAGCAGCTTCTATGGACAGGCTGGGTACGTC.